This TCR beta chain was captured in a study of cytomegalovirus exposure and HLA in healthy donors. This CDR3 comprises 11 residues. V was trimmed by 0 bases and J by 11 bases, leaving 8 bases between them. CDR1 DFQATT and CDR2 SNEGSKA come from the germline V gene (reference sequence). The PCR ran on 60 Vbeta and 13 Jbeta primers. Libraries were prepared by immunoSEQ multiplex PCR; TCRdb keeps only in-frame clonotypes and omits some of them. This table holds 200,000 to 250,000 clones, approximately 84% found once. This TCR derives from a girl aged 2 to 9 in good health and CMV-seronegative. The sample was PBMCs. The chain has TRBV20-1 and TRBJ1-3, with D unclear. The DNA of the CDR3 is TGCAGTGCTAGAGATTCCTATCCCATATATTTT. It yields the protein CSARDSYPIYF.